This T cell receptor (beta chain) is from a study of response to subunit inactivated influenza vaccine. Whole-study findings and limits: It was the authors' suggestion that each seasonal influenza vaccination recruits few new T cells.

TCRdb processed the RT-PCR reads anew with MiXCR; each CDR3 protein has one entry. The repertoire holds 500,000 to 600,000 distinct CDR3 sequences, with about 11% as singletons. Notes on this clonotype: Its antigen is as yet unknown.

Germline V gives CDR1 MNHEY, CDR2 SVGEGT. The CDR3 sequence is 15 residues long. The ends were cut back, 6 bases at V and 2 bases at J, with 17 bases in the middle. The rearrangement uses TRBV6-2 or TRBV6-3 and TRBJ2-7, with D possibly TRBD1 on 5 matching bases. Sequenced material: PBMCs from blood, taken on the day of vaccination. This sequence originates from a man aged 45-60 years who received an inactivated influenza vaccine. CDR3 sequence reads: CASSTKGRLPYEQYF. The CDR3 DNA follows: TGTGCCAGCAGCACGAAGGGGCGGCTACCCTACGAGCAGTACTTC.